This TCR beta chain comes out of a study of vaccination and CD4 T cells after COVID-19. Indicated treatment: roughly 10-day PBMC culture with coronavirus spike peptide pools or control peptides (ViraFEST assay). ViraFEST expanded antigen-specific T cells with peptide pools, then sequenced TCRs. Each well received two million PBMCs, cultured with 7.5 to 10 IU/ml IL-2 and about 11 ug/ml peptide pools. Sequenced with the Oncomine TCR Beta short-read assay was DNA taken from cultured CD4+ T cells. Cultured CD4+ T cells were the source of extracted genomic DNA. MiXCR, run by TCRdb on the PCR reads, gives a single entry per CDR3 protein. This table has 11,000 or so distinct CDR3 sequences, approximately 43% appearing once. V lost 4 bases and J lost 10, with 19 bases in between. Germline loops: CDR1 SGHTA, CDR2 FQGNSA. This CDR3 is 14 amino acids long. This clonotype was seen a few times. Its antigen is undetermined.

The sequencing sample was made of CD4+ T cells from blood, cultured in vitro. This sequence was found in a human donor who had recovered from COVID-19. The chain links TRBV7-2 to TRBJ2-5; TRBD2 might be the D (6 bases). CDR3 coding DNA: TGTGCCAGCAGCTCCGGACTACCCAGCGCTAACCAGTACTTC. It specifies CASSSGLPSANQYF.